The rows below give T cell receptor beta chains drawn from one sample of a study of CD8 T cells in Susac syndrome. MiXCR, applied by TCRdb to the immunoSEQ multiplex PCR reads, yields one record per CDR3 protein. The sample includes 150,000 to 190,000 distinct CDR3 sequences, approximately 95% seen only once; the top ten take 0.15% to 0.2%. The sequenced material came from CD4+ T cells from PBMCs. These TCRs come from a human donor with Susac syndrome. The CDR3 runs from the conserved cysteine through the conserved F or W. Each record gives: D gene, CDR3 length, J gene, clone size, V gene, CDR3 DNA, CDR3 protein. D genes are given only for firm matches. Clone size is stated in some rows and not others, as once, few, many or a class when expanded.

D gene: .
CDR3 length: 12
J gene: TRBJ2-3
clone size: .
V gene: TRBV9
CDR3 DNA: TGTGCCAGCAGCCCGGGGCGAGATACGCAGTATTTT
CDR3 protein: CASSPGRDTQYF

D gene: .
CDR3 length: 14
J gene: TRBJ2-7
clone size: .
V gene: TRBV3-1
CDR3 DNA: TGTGCCAGCAGCCAGGGCGCGGGTCGGTACGAGCAGTACTTC
CDR3 protein: CASSQGAGRYEQYF

D gene: TRBD2
CDR3 length: 17
J gene: TRBJ2-5
clone size: .
V gene: TRBV3-1
CDR3 DNA: TGTGCCAGCAGCCCTCTAGCGGGGGGGCCGGGCCAAGAGACCCAGTACTTC
CDR3 protein: CASSPLAGGPGQETQYF

D gene: TRBD1
CDR3 length: 14
J gene: TRBJ1-1
clone size: .
V gene: TRBV18
CDR3 DNA: TGTGCCAGCTCACCCCCGACAGGGTCCCGTGAAGCTTTCTTT
CDR3 protein: CASSPPTGSREAFF

D gene: .
CDR3 length: 15
J gene: TRBJ2-5
clone size: .
V gene: TRBV9
CDR3 DNA: TGTGCCAGCAGCGGGGACACCGGACCCCAGGAGACCCAGTACTTC
CDR3 protein: CASSGDTGPQETQYF

D gene: .
CDR3 length: 14
J gene: TRBJ2-1
clone size: .
V gene: TRBV12-3/TRBV12-4
CDR3 DNA: TGTGCCAGCAGTTTTCAAGGGGGCTACAATGAGCAGTTCTTC
CDR3 protein: CASSFQGGYNEQFF

D gene: .
CDR3 length: 14
J gene: TRBJ1-4
clone size: .
V gene: TRBV4-1
CDR3 DNA: TGCGCCAGCAGCCCCCAGGAAGGGCCCGAAAAACTGTTTTTT
CDR3 protein: CASSPQEGPEKLFF

D gene: .
CDR3 length: 12
J gene: TRBJ2-3
clone size: few
V gene: TRBV19
CDR3 DNA: TGTGCCAGTAGTACGAGCACAGATACGCAGTATTTT
CDR3 protein: CASSTSTDTQYF

D gene: .
CDR3 length: 15
J gene: TRBJ2-7
clone size: once
V gene: TRBV5-1
CDR3 DNA: TGCGCCAGCAGCTTGGTAGGGGACCAATCCTACGAGCAGTACTTC
CDR3 protein: CASSLVGDQSYEQYF

D gene: .
CDR3 length: 16
J gene: TRBJ2-6
clone size: .
V gene: TRBV19
CDR3 DNA: TGTGCCAGTAGTATTGAGGCCCGGACTGGGGCCAACGTCCTGACTTTC
CDR3 protein: CASSIEARTGANVLTF

D gene: .
CDR3 length: 12
J gene: TRBJ1-1
clone size: .
V gene: TRBV5-6
CDR3 DNA: TGTGCCAGCAGCTTGTTCGGGACTGAAGCTTTCTTT
CDR3 protein: CASSLFGTEAFF

D gene: .
CDR3 length: 15
J gene: TRBJ1-5
clone size: .
V gene: TRBV9
CDR3 DNA: TGTGCCAGCAGCTTGGCCGGGTCCGGCAATCAGCCCCAGCATTTT
CDR3 protein: CASSLAGSGNQPQHF

D gene: .
CDR3 length: 13
J gene: TRBJ2-3
clone size: .
V gene: TRBV9
CDR3 DNA: TGTGCCAGCAGCGTAATTAGCACAGATACGCAGTATTTT
CDR3 protein: CASSVISTDTQYF

D gene: .
CDR3 length: 17
J gene: TRBJ2-5
clone size: .
V gene: TRBV4-3
CDR3 DNA: TGCGCCAGCAGCCAGACAGTTGGGGGGTTGGTCCAAGAGACCCAGTACTTC
CDR3 protein: CASSQTVGGLVQETQYF

D gene: .
CDR3 length: 14
J gene: TRBJ2-7
clone size: once
V gene: TRBV27
CDR3 DNA: TGTGCCAGCAGTTTACAGTCAAGCGCCTACGAGCAGTACTTC
CDR3 protein: CASSLQSSAYEQYF

D gene: .
CDR3 length: 9
J gene: TRBJ1-2
clone size: .
V gene: TRBV6-9
CDR3 DNA: TGTGCCACACCCGCGGGCTACACCTTC
CDR3 protein: CATPAGYTF

D gene: TRBD1
CDR3 length: 12
J gene: TRBJ1-5
clone size: .
V gene: TRBV29-1
CDR3 DNA: TGCAGCGTGGCCACAGGGGAACAGCCCCAGCATTTT
CDR3 protein: CSVATGEQPQHF

D gene: TRBD1
CDR3 length: 16
J gene: TRBJ2-7
clone size: .
V gene: TRBV3-1
CDR3 DNA: TGTGCCAGCAGCCACGGAACCGGGACAGGGGGAGGTGAGCAGTACTTC
CDR3 protein: CASSHGTGTGGGEQYF

D gene: .
CDR3 length: 14
J gene: TRBJ1-5
clone size: .
V gene: TRBV15
CDR3 DNA: TGTGCCACCAGCAGAGTGGCCTACAATCAGCCCCAGCATTTT
CDR3 protein: CATSRVAYNQPQHF

D gene: TRBD2
CDR3 length: 16
J gene: TRBJ2-2
clone size: once
V gene: TRBV4-3
CDR3 DNA: TGCGCCAGCAGCCACGCTAGCGGGGGAAACACCGGGGAGCTGTTTTTT
CDR3 protein: CASSHASGGNTGELFF

D gene: .
CDR3 length: 16
J gene: TRBJ2-3
clone size: .
V gene: TRBV7-6
CDR3 DNA: TGTGCCAGCAGCCCGACTAGAGGGGGGCCTGGAGATACGCAGTATTTT
CDR3 protein: CASSPTRGGPGDTQYF

D gene: .
CDR3 length: 14
J gene: TRBJ2-5
clone size: once
V gene: TRBV15
CDR3 DNA: TGTGCCACCAGCGAGGGGGTTATAAGAGAGACCCAGTACTTC
CDR3 protein: CATSEGVIRETQYF

D gene: TRBD1
CDR3 length: 15
J gene: TRBJ1-6
clone size: .
V gene: TRBV7-2
CDR3 DNA: TGTGCCAGCAGCCCTAACAGGGGAAATAATTCACCCCTCCACTTT
CDR3 protein: CASSPNRGNNSPLHF

D gene: TRBD1
CDR3 length: 15
J gene: TRBJ2-5
clone size: .
V gene: TRBV6-1
CDR3 DNA: TGTGCCAGCAGGGACAGGGGCGGGCGTCAAGAGACCCAGTACTTC
CDR3 protein: CASRDRGGRQETQYF

D gene: .
CDR3 length: 15
J gene: TRBJ2-6
clone size: .
V gene: TRBV5-5
CDR3 DNA: TGTGCCAGCAGCTTGCGGGGAGGTGGGGCCAACGTCCTGACTTTC
CDR3 protein: CASSLRGGGANVLTF

D gene: .
CDR3 length: 12
J gene: TRBJ2-1
clone size: once
V gene: TRBV29-1
CDR3 DNA: TGCAGCGTTGATCAGGGACGGGATGAGCAGTTCTTC
CDR3 protein: CSVDQGRDEQFF

D gene: .
CDR3 length: 12
J gene: TRBJ1-6
clone size: once
V gene: TRBV12-3/TRBV12-4
CDR3 DNA: TGTGCCAGCAGTTCCTCAAGTACACCCCTCCACTTT
CDR3 protein: CASSSSSTPLHF

D gene: .
CDR3 length: 16
J gene: TRBJ2-6
clone size: .
V gene: TRBV5-4
CDR3 DNA: TGTGCCAGCAGCTTGGCAGGGGCAGTTGGGGCCAACGTCCTGACTTTC
CDR3 protein: CASSLAGAVGANVLTF

D gene: .
CDR3 length: 14
J gene: TRBJ2-2
clone size: .
V gene: TRBV29-1
CDR3 DNA: TGCAGCGTAGGGACACATGTGGGCGGCGGGGAGCTGTTTTTT
CDR3 protein: CSVGTHVGGGELFF

D gene: TRBD1
CDR3 length: 15
J gene: TRBJ2-3
clone size: .
V gene: TRBV4-1
CDR3 DNA: TGCGCCAGCAGCCACGGGGACAGGGACACAGATACGCAGTATTTT
CDR3 protein: CASSHGDRDTDTQYF

D gene: .
CDR3 length: 14
J gene: TRBJ2-5
clone size: .
V gene: TRBV4-2
CDR3 DNA: TGTGCCAGCAGCCAAGTGGGGATCCAAGAGACCCAGTACTTC
CDR3 protein: CASSQVGIQETQYF